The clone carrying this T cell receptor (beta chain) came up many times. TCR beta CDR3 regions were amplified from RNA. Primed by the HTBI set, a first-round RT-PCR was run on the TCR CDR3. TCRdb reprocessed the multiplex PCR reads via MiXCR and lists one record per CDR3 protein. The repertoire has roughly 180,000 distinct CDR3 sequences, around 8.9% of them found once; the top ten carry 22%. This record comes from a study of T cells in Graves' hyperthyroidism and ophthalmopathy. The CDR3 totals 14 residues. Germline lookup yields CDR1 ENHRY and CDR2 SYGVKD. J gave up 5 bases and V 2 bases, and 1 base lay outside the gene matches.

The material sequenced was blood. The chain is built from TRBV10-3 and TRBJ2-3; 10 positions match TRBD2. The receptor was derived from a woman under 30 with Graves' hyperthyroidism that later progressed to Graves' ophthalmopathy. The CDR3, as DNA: TGTGCCATCAGTGAGACTAGCGGGGAAGATACGCAGTATTTT. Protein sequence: CAISETSGEDTQYF.